Shown below are 26 T cell receptor beta chains from a single sample sequenced in a study of CD8+CD57+ T cells in acquired aplastic anemia. Genomic DNA, serving as template, underwent TCR beta VDJ and CDR3 profiling. TCRdb re-called the reads with MiXCR, one entry per CDR3 protein. Seen here are fewer than 200,000 distinct CDR3 sequences, 55% to 70% observed once, and the top ten hold 35% to 50%. Sequencing was carried out using sorted CD4+, CD8+, or CD8+CD57+ T cells (not recorded which) from PBMCs. The receptors come from a human donor in good health.

This clonotype has a count of ten or more. V is TRBV6-1 and J is TRBJ1-1; D not resolved. Trimming took off 3 bases at V and 4 bases at J, with 12 bases between the two ends. Germline V gene data show CDR1 as MNHNS and CDR2 as SASEGT. The CDR3 length is 14 residues. The CDR3 reads CASSDMVLGTEAFF. CDR3 DNA sequence: TGTGCCAGCAGTGATATGGTGTTAGGCACTGAAGCTTTCTTT.

V usage is TRBV10-3 and J usage is TRBJ2-7; 10 positions match TRBD2. V gave up 3 bases and J gave up 0 bases; unmatched junction bases: 2. This CDR3 contains 15 residues. The germline CDR1 and CDR2 sequences are ENHRY and SYGVKD. The CDR3 loop reads CAISELAGNSYEQYF. The DNA of the CDR3 is TGTGCCATCAGTGAACTAGCGGGGAACTCCTACGAGCAGTACTTC.

Ten or more counts support this clonotype. V usage is TRBV11-2 and J usage is TRBJ2-1, with D tentatively TRBD1 (5 bases). The CDR3 sequence is 12 residues long. In germline, CDR1 is SGHAT, CDR2 FQNNGV. Trimming shortened V by 1 base and J by 10 bases, and 8 bases separated the two germline ends. Here the CDR3 reads CASSLAGIEQFF. The CDR3 DNA is TGTGCCAGCAGCTTAGCAGGGATCGAGCAGTTCTTC. Drawing the rest from reference TRBV11-2 and TRBJ2-1, the complete variable domain is EAGVAQSPRYKIIEKRQSVAFWCNPISGHATLYWYQQILGQGPKLLIQFQNNGVVDDSQLPKDRFSAERLKGVDSTLKIQPAKLEDSAVYLCASSLAGIEQFFGPGTRLTVL.

The V call is TRBV20-1, the J call TRBJ2-5, with 8 bases identical to TRBD1. J lost 4 bases, V lost 6 bases, and 7 bases had no gene match. This CDR3 is built from 13 residues. The germline V gene has CDR1 DFQATT and CDR2 SNEGSKA (reference sequence). The CDR3 nucleotides are TGCAGTGCCGGACAGGGAACGTCAGAGACCCAGTACTTC. Protein sequence: CSAGQGTSETQYF.

J is TRBJ2-7 and V is TRBV6-2 or TRBV6-3, with D hard to call. CDR1 is MNHEY, CDR2 SVGEGT, per germline. CDR3 size: 15 residues. V was cut by 0 bases and J by 2 bases, with 11 bases left in between. In DNA form, the CDR3 reads TGTGCCAGCAGTTACTCGTCGGGCAGTACCTACGAGCAGTACTTC. Protein product: CASSYSSGSTYEQYF.

This rearrangement joins TRBV7-9 to TRBJ2-3; weak D call: TRBD1 (5 bases). CDR1 SEHNR and CDR2 FQNEAQ come from the germline V gene (reference sequence). CDR3 size: 16 residues. With 2 bases removed from V and 0 bases from J, the gap between germline ends came to 12 bases. The CDR3 loop is CASSLSRASSTDTQYF. Written as DNA, the CDR3 is TGTGCCAGCAGCTTAAGCAGGGCATCTAGCACAGATACGCAGTATTTT. The full variable domain, with the rest looked up from reference TRBV7-9 and TRBJ2-3, is DTGVSQNPRHKITKRGQNVTFRCDPISEHNRLYWYRQTLGQGPEFLTYFQNEAQLEKSRLLSDRFSAERPKGSFSTLEIQRTEQGDSAMYLCASSLSRASSTDTQYFGPGTRLTVL.

Many counts were recorded for this clonotype. The chain is built from TRBV19 and TRBJ2-1; 12 bases are shared with TRBD2. V shed 3 bases and J 2 bases; nucleotides not matched to a gene: 5. The CDR3 covers 17 residues. Germline lookup yields CDR1 LNHDA and CDR2 SQIVND (reference sequence). CDR3 amino acids: CASSIPWTSGTYNEQFF. CDR3 bases: TGTGCCAGTAGTATTCCTTGGACTAGCGGGACCTACAATGAGCAGTTCTTC.

The chain couples TRBV2 to TRBJ2-7; D not certain. Per the germline V gene, CDR1 is SNHLY and CDR2 is FYNNEI. Trimming removed 11 bases from V and 3 bases from J, with 11 bases in between. The CDR3 extends over 11 amino acids. The chain's CDR3 is CASAIDYEQYF. The DNA for the CDR3 is TGTGCCTCAGCAATAGACTACGAGCAGTACTTC.

The rearrangement links TRBV15 to TRBJ2-1; 9 bases align to TRBD2. The germline CDR1 and CDR2 sequences are LNHNV and YYDKDF (reference sequence). Trimming cost V 1 base and J 2 bases; bases outside gene matches: 0. The CDR3 runs 15 residues. CDR3 loop: CATSRVAGAYNEQFF. The DNA for the CDR3 is TGTGCCACCAGCAGAGTAGCGGGGGCCTACAATGAGCAGTTCTTC.

The chain has TRBV5-1 and TRBJ2-1; 8 bases fit TRBD2. The germline V gene has CDR1 SGHRS and CDR2 YFSETQ. There are 15 residues in the CDR3. After removal of 4 bases from V and 8 bases from J, the junction contained 11 bases not matched to a gene. The CDR3 DNA follows: TGCGCCAGCAGCCCGGAGCGGGGGAGGCCTTATGAGCAGTTCTTC. It is translated as CASSPERGRPYEQFF.

Written as DNA, the CDR3 is TGTGCCAGCAGCCCCCTCCGGACTAGCGGGACTAACGGGGAGCTGTTTTTT. It codes for CASSPLRTSGTNGELFF. The chain employs TRBV7-3 and TRBJ2-2; 12 nucleotides match TRBD2. Germline CDR1 and CDR2: SGHTA and FQGTGA. V dropped 5 bases and J dropped 7; count of bases not matched to a gene: 11. This CDR3 has 17 amino acids.

The V and J genes are TRBV7-9 and TRBJ1-2; 10 nucleotides align to TRBD1. The ends lost 3 bases at V and 8 bases at J; junction bases unmatched: 12. Looked up from germline, CDR1 is SEHNR and CDR2 is FQNEAQ (reference sequence). This CDR3 has 16 residues. In DNA form, the CDR3 reads TGTGCCAGCAGCTTTGGGACAGGGGACGGAATTGGCGGCTACACCTTC. Translation: CASSFGTGDGIGGYTF.

This clonotype was observed a few times. The chain couples TRBV27 to TRBJ1-2, with 11 bases aligning to TRBD1. The CDR3 covers 14 residues. V trimming: 3 bases; J trimming: 8 bases; junction bases outside the gene matches: 5. The V gene's germline CDR1 is MNHEY and CDR2 SMNVEV (reference sequence). CDR3 sequence (DNA): TGTGCCAGCAGTTTTGGACAGGGGGCAGGAGGCTACACCTTC. Its protein product is CASSFGQGAGGYTF.

This clonotype was observed many times. The V gene is TRBV6-5, the J gene TRBJ2-7; D remains unclear. V was pared by 2 bases and J by 1 base, with 6 bases between. This CDR3 region has 13 residues. CDR1 is MNHEY and CDR2 is SVGAGI in the germline V gene. CDR3 bases: TGTGCCAGCAGTTACGACGAGTCCTACGAGCAGTACTTC. Its protein product is CASSYDESYEQYF.

The chain uses TRBV10-3 and TRBJ1-1; D is uncertain. CDR3 length: 14 amino acids. CDR1 and CDR2 from the germline V gene are ENHRY and SYGVKD. Trimming removed 6 bases at V and 0 bases at J, with 11 bases between. CDR3: CAIRAGSMNTEAFF. The DNA of the CDR3 is TGTGCCATCAGGGCGGGCAGCATGAACACTGAAGCTTTCTTT.

This clonotype was counted a single time. The gene calls are TRBV7-9 and TRBJ2-5, with 9 bases matching TRBD1. After removal of 4 bases from V and 5 bases from J, the junction contained 11 bases not matched to a gene. The germline CDR1 and CDR2 sequences are SEHNR and FQNEAQ (reference sequence). The CDR3 contains 16 residues. The CDR3 DNA reads TGTGCCAGCAGCTCAAGACCGGGACAGGGCCGGGAGACCCAGTACTTC. This sequence encodes CASSSRPGQGRETQYF.

As for this clonotype: Sequence at one end of the junction differs from germline and may be a read error. The chain employs TRBV10-2 and TRBJ1-2, with D tentatively TRBD1 (6 bases). Germline CDR1 and CDR2: WSHSY and SAAADI. The CDR3 loop spans 14 amino acids. As DNA, the CDR3 is TGCGCCAGCAGTGAACAACAGGGAGGCTATGGCTATACCTTC. It is translated as CASSEQQGGYGYTF.

This clonotype has at least ten counts. V is TRBV27 and J is TRBJ1-2; D is uncertain. The CDR3 length is 14 residues. V was shortened by 4 bases and J by 2 bases, with 11 bases between the two germline ends. CDR1 and CDR2 from the germline V gene are MNHEY and SMNVEV (reference sequence). Here the CDR3 reads CASSWGEGNYGYTF. The CDR3 DNA follows: TGTGCCAGCAGTTGGGGAGAAGGGAACTATGGCTACACCTTC.

The V and J genes are TRBV29-1 and TRBJ2-7, with 7 bases matching TRBD1. This CDR3 contains 13 residues. Germline trimming cut 2 bases from V and 2 bases from J; bases unmatched to any gene: 3. Germline assignment: CDR1 SQVTM and CDR2 ANQGSEA. The CDR3 nucleotides are TGCAGCGTTGAACAGCAGGGGGCCTACGAGCAGTACTTC. Translated: CSVEQQGAYEQYF.

The sample holds a few counts of this clonotype. CDR3: CATSRGGLGSTDTQYF. CDR3 bases: TGTGCCACCAGCAGGGGGGGGCTAGGTAGCACAGATACGCAGTATTTT. The chain is built from TRBV15 and TRBJ2-3; perhaps TRBD2 as D (7 bases). CDR1 is LNHNV, CDR2 YYDKDF, per germline (reference sequence). V was cut by 3 bases and J by 0 bases, with 13 bases left in between. The CDR3 spans 16 residues.

The V call is TRBV7-8, the J call TRBJ2-3; D call uncertain. Germline-derived CDR1 and CDR2 are SGHVS and FQNEAQ. CDR3 size: 13 residues. The germline V and J ends were trimmed by 7 bases and 2 bases, with 10 bases remaining between them. Here the CDR3 DNA reads TGTGCCAGCACCCTCGGGCTCACAGATACGCAGTATTTT. Residues: CASTLGLTDTQYF.

The chain couples TRBV29-1 to TRBJ2-7, with 7 bases fitting TRBD2. Germline V gene lookup returns CDR1 SQVTM and CDR2 ANQGSEA. This CDR3 has 13 amino acids. The trim removed 7 bases at V and 6 bases at J, leaving 12 bases unmatched. In nucleotides, the CDR3 is TGCAGCGCCGTCCAGGCGGGAGAACGCGAGCAGTACTTC. Its protein product is CSAVQAGEREQYF.

This clonotype was observed a handful of times. The chain links TRBV7-8 to TRBJ2-2, with a tentative D call TRBD1 (5 bases). CDR1 is SGHVS, CDR2 FQNEAQ, per germline. V lost 5 bases and J 0 bases, leaving 10 bases between the germline ends. CDR3 length: 15 amino acids. The CDR3 DNA is TGTGCCAGCAGCACAGGACATCCGAACACCGGGGAGCTGTTTTTT. Amino acid sequence: CASSTGHPNTGELFF.

The chain has TRBV10-3 and TRBJ2-7, with no clear D. CDR1 is ENHRY and CDR2 is SYGVKD in the germline V gene. This CDR3 is built from 14 residues. Trimming removed 2 bases from V and 9 bases from J, with 17 bases in between. As DNA, the CDR3 is TGTGCCATCAGTGAGCCGCAGGCCCCTCGTAGGCAGTACTTC. Amino acid sequence: CAISEPQAPRRQYF.

The table lists this clonotype with a few counts. The chain uses TRBV6-2 or TRBV6-3 and TRBJ2-1; 7 bases fit TRBD2. The junction had 11 bases not matched to a gene; V was cut back by 2 bases and J by 1 base. Germline values: CDR1 MNHEY, CDR2 SVGEGT. The CDR3 sequence is 18 residues long. CDR3 protein: CASSYPVVGGSSYNEQFF. The CDR3 region has the DNA TGTGCCAGCAGTTACCCCGTAGTGGGCGGGAGTTCCTACAATGAGCAGTTCTTC.

Note on this clonotype: A much larger clone differs from this one at a single base, so this may be a read error. The rearrangement uses TRBV6-5 and TRBJ2-1; 8 bases map to TRBD1. CDR3 length: 14 residues. Germline loops: CDR1 MNHEY, CDR2 SVGAGI. V was pared by 6 bases and J by 9 bases, with 10 bases of the junction left unmatched. CDR3 region: CASRRQGSNSEQFF. The CDR3 DNA reads TGTGCCAGCAGAAGACAGGGGAGTAACAGTGAGCAGTTCTTC.